Presented here are 5 T cell receptor beta chains from one specimen sequenced in a study of control samples from healthy donors and cancer patients. The protocol was immunoSEQ multiplex PCR, while the TCRdb copy is restricted to in-frame clones and leaves out a portion. The repertoire consists of about 160,000 clones, with just over 95% occurring once and the leading ten covering approximately 1%. The sample was blood. These receptors were collected from a woman younger than 45 in good health.

V and J are TRBV2 and TRBJ2-1; perhaps D is TRBD1 or TRBD2 (5 bases each). This CDR3 contains 15 residues. Deletions cut 6 bases from V and 0 bases from J, with 12 bases between. Germline CDR1 and CDR2: SNHLY and FYNNEI. The CDR3 is CASRVRDGSYNEQFF. Here the CDR3 DNA reads TGTGCCAGCAGGGTCCGGGACGGCTCCTACAATGAGCAGTTCTTC.

This clone was detected only once. This chain uses TRBV6-2 or TRBV6-3 with TRBJ1-1, with D perhaps TRBD1 (5 bases). The CDR3 is 16 residues long. CDR1 is MNHEY, CDR2 SVGEGT, per germline. V lost 6 bases and J lost 0, with 17 bases in between. CDR3 amino acids: CASSPGTAFMNTEAFF. The CDR3 bases are TGTGCCAGCAGCCCTGGGACGGCCTTTATGAACACTGAAGCTTTCTTT.

This chain links TRBV5-1 with TRBJ2-7; 8 bases fit TRBD2. With V trimmed by 1 base and J by 0 bases, 6 bases remained unmatched. Germline V gene lookup returns CDR1 SGHRS and CDR2 YFSETQ. This CDR3 comprises 16 residues. CDR3 loop: CASSLYTSGNSYEQYF. CDR3 DNA sequence: TGCGCCAGCAGCTTGTATACTAGCGGAAACTCCTACGAGCAGTACTTC.

This sequence joins TRBV18 and TRBJ2-7; 8 bases align to TRBD1. Germline CDR1 and CDR2: KGHSH and LQKENI. CDR3 length equals 17 residues. Trimming at V came to 3 bases and at J to 3 bases, leaving 13 bases not matched to a gene. The CDR3 DNA reads as TGTGCCAGCTCACCGAGTACCCCGGGACAGGACTTCTACGAGCAGTACTTC. It encodes CASSPSTPGQDFYEQYF.

In DNA form, the CDR3 reads TGCGCCAGCAGCCGGGACAGGGTGGGCGGCTACACCTTC. It yields the protein CASSRDRVGGYTF. The gene calls are TRBV5-1 and TRBJ1-2, with TRBD1 identical over 9 bases. This CDR3 is 13 amino acids long. V was pared by 4 bases and J by 8 bases, with 6 bases of the junction left unmatched. Looked up from germline, CDR1 is SGHRS and CDR2 is YFSETQ.